Below, 18 T cell receptor beta chains from the same sample are listed, as sequenced in a study of blood T cells in healthy people across ages. A sample-barcoded 5' primer and a J-beta primer mix were used in a second PCR of roughly 7 to 12 cycles. TCRdb fed the 5' RACE reads into MiXCR, producing one record per CDR3 protein. Among under 2 million distinct CDR3 sequences listed, 30% to 40% were seen once. Sequenced input: blood. These receptor sequences come from a woman in her 30s in good health.

A few counts support this clonotype. The chain is built from TRBV29-1 and TRBJ2-2, with D maybe TRBD1 (6 bases). Trimming pared 6 bases from V and 6 bases from J, leaving 17 bases between. CDR1 is SQVTM, CDR2 ANQGSEA, per germline. The CDR3 loop spans 14 amino acids. The CDR3 nucleotides read TGCAGCGTCGAACCACAGGGTTCCCCCGGGGAGCTGTTTTTT. This codes for CSVEPQGSPGELFF.

This clonotype was found many times. The chain is built from TRBV27 and TRBJ2-5, with 11 nucleotides matching TRBD2. CDR1 MNHEY and CDR2 SMNVEV come from the germline V gene (reference sequence). The CDR3 covers 16 residues. V lost 5 bases, J lost 1 base, and 6 bases stayed unmatched. CDR3 region: CASSEVAGGSQETQYF. The CDR3 DNA follows: TGTGCCAGCAGTGAGGTAGCGGGAGGGAGCCAAGAGACCCAGTACTTC.

The chain uses TRBV20-1 and TRBJ2-4; 7 nucleotides match TRBD1. Per germline, CDR1 DFQATT and CDR2 SNEGSKA (reference sequence). Losses at the gene ends were 6 bases for V and 1 base for J; bases not matched to a gene: 9. The CDR3 extends over 15 amino acids. CDR3 coding DNA: TGCAGTGCAACTATCAGGGGGACGGCCAAAAACATTCAGTACTTC. Residues: CSATIRGTAKNIQYF.

This sequence joins TRBV9 and TRBJ2-1, with 10 bases aligning to TRBD2. Germline assignment: CDR1 SGDLS and CDR2 YYNGEE. Unmatched junction bases numbered 11, after V lost 0 bases and J lost 8 bases. The CDR3 is made up of 17 amino acids. The CDR3 DNA follows: TGTGCCAGCAGCGTAGCCTCTAGCGGGAGTATAAATCATGAGCAGTTCTTC. Translating it yields CASSVASSGSINHEQFF.

Ten or more counts support this clonotype. The chain employs TRBV5-5 and TRBJ2-1, with unresolved D. The CDR3 loop spans 13 amino acids. V dropped 3 bases and J dropped 4 bases, with 8 bases sitting between them. Germline CDR1 is SGHKS and CDR2 is YYEKEE (reference sequence). CDR3 coding DNA: TGTGCCAGCAGCTACCTGGAATACAATGAGCAGTTCTTC. This codes for CASSYLEYNEQFF.

This clonotype has only a few counts. The chain employs TRBV29-1 and TRBJ2-5, with a tentative D call TRBD1 (5 bases). Trimming took off 3 bases at V and 5 bases at J, with 10 bases between the two ends. CDR1 and CDR2 (germline): SQVTM, ANQGSEA. CDR3 length: 12 amino acids. Here the CDR3 DNA reads TGCAGCGTTGATTCAGGGATGGAGACCCAGTACTTC. It is translated as CSVDSGMETQYF.

A few counts support this clonotype. The V and J genes are TRBV29-1 and TRBJ1-2; tentatively, D is TRBD1 (6 bases). V was shortened by 6 bases and J by 3 bases, with 11 bases between the two germline ends. The CDR3 runs 12 residues. Germline loops: CDR1 SQVTM, CDR2 ANQGSEA. CDR3 nucleotides: TGCAGCGTCTGGGGGGGCGACTATGGCTACACCTTC. Encoded protein: CSVWGGDYGYTF.

The rearrangement links TRBV25-1 to TRBJ2-2; 9 positions match TRBD2. Germline CDR1 and CDR2: MGHDK and SYGVNS. V gave up 5 bases and J gave up 7 bases; unmatched junction bases: 5. CDR3 size: 14 residues. The CDR3 spells CASSNSGSVGELFF. CDR3 in DNA: TGTGCCAGCAGTAATAGCGGGAGCGTCGGGGAGCTGTTTTTT.

This clonotype has a handful of counts. This chain uses TRBV12-3 or TRBV12-4 with TRBJ2-1; D gene unclear. Deletions cut 7 bases from V and 2 bases from J, with 9 bases between. The CDR3 runs 13 residues. This CDR3 reads CASNTSPYNEQFF. CDR3 nucleotide sequence: TGTGCCAGCAATACGTCCCCCTACAATGAGCAGTTCTTC.

A few counts support this clonotype. The gene calls are TRBV18 and TRBJ1-2; D gene ambiguous. The CDR3 extends over 13 amino acids. Between the trimmed V and J ends, which lost 8 bases and 8 bases, there was a span of 18 bases. Germline V lookup: CDR1 KGHSH, CDR2 LQKENI. CDR3: CASHSTVPEGYTF. The DNA of the CDR3 is TGTGCCAGCCATTCGACCGTACCGGAAGGCTACACCTTC.

V and J are TRBV7-3 and TRBJ2-5, with TRBD2 as a possible D gene (7 bases). The V gene lost 5 bases and the J gene lost 1 base, with 17 bases spanning the gap. CDR1 is SGHTA, CDR2 FQGTGA, per germline. The CDR3 spans 16 residues. CDR3: CASSINPGGLQETQYF. The CDR3, as DNA: TGTGCCAGCAGCATAAATCCCGGGGGGCTCCAAGAGACCCAGTACTTC.

The chain combines TRBV30 with TRBJ1-4; the D gene is possibly TRBD1 (5 bases). CDR1 and CDR2 (germline): GTSNPN, SVGIG (reference sequence). Trimming removed 2 bases at V and 10 bases at J, with 23 bases between. The CDR3 length is 16 residues. The CDR3 here is CAWSLGTETGLGKLFF. Written as DNA, the CDR3 is TGTGCCTGGAGTCTAGGGACGGAGACGGGCCTCGGAAAACTGTTTTTT. The complete variable domain, with remaining parts taken from reference TRBV30 and TRBJ1-4, reads SQTIHQWPATLVQPVGSPLSLECTVEGTSNPNLYWYRQAAGRGLQLLFYSVGIGQISSEVPQNLSASRPQDRQFILSSKKLLLSDSGFYLCAWSLGTETGLGKLFFGSGTQLSVL.

This clonotype was counted only a few times. The chain links TRBV20-1 to TRBJ2-3; 8 nucleotides match TRBD2. This CDR3 is 15 amino acids long. V trimming: 5 bases; J trimming: 3 bases; junction bases outside the gene matches: 10. Germline lookup yields CDR1 DFQATT and CDR2 SNEGSKA (reference sequence). CDR3 nucleotides: TGCAGTGCTGCTTACGGGGGGGCCGGGACAGATACGCAGTATTTT. Amino acid sequence: CSAAYGGAGTDTQYF.

Only a few counts were recorded for this clonotype. The chain is built from TRBV4-2 and TRBJ2-1; 7 nucleotides line up with TRBD2. Germline V gene lookup returns CDR1 LGHNA and CDR2 YNFKEQ. V was pared by 4 bases and J by 7 bases, with 10 bases of the junction left unmatched. The CDR3 runs to 15 residues. CDR3 sequence (DNA): TGTGCCAGCAGCCCGTCTGGGGGAGGGACGAATGAGCAGTTCTTC. Translated: CASSPSGGGTNEQFF.

The V and J genes are TRBV11-2 and TRBJ2-1; perhaps TRBD1 as D (5 bases). The CDR3 loop spans 15 amino acids. Germline assignment: CDR1 SGHAT and CDR2 FQNNGV. V lost 5 bases and J 5 bases, leaving 16 bases between the germline ends. CDR3 DNA sequence: TGTGCCAGCAGCCGACAGCGCGCCAGAAACAATGAGCAGTTCTTC. As protein: CASSRQRARNNEQFF.

The genes are TRBV4-1 and TRBJ2-1; D may be TRBD2 (6 bases). CDR3 length: 16 residues. Germline CDR1 is MGHRA and CDR2 is YSYEKL. V gave up 1 base and J gave up 2 bases, with 12 bases separating them. The CDR3 reads CASSQAGRFAYNEQFF. The CDR3 nucleotides read TGCGCCAGCAGCCAAGCAGGGAGGTTTGCCTACAATGAGCAGTTCTTC.

This rearrangement joins TRBV3-1 to TRBJ2-7; TRBD2 matches at 8 bases. Per the germline V gene, CDR1 is LGHDT and CDR2 is YNNKEL (reference sequence). V lost 5 bases and J lost 3; bases outside the gene matches: 12. The CDR3 has 16 residues. DNA for the CDR3: TGTGCCAGCAGCAAGAGGGGAGCGGGAGTATACTACGAGCAGTACTTC. It translates to CASSKRGAGVYYEQYF.

This clonotype turned up a few times. This sequence joins TRBV28 and TRBJ1-2, with D possibly TRBD1 on 6 matching bases. CDR3 length: 14 amino acids. The germline V gene encodes CDR1 MDHEN and CDR2 SYDVKM. V was cut by 6 bases and J by 0 bases, with 11 bases left in between. The CDR3 DNA reads as TGTGCCAGCAGCCTACAGGGACCTAACTATGGCTACACCTTC. It translates to CASSLQGPNYGYTF.